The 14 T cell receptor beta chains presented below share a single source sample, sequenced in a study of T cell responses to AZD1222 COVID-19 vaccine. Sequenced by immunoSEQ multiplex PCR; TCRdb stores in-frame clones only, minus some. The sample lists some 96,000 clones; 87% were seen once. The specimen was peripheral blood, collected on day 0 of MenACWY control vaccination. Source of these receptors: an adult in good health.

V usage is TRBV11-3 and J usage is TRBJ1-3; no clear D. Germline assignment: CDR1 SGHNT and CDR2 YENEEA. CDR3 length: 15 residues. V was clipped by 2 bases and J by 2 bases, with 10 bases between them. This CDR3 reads CASSLFAGPGNTIYF. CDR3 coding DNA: TGTGCCAGCAGCTTATTCGCGGGTCCTGGAAACACCATATATTTT.

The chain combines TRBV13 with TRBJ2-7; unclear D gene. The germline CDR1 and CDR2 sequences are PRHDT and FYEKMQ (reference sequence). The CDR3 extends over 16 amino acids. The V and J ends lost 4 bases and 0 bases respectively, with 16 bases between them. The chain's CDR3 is CASSSMVFGSSYEQYF. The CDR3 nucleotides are TGTGCCAGCAGCTCCATGGTGTTTGGGTCCTCCTACGAGCAGTACTTC.

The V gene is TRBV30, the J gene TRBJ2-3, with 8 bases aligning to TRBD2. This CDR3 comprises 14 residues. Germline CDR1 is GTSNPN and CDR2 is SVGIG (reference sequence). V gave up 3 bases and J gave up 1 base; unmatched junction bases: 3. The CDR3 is CAWRKAGGTDTQYF. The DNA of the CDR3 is TGTGCCTGGAGAAAAGCGGGGGGCACAGATACGCAGTATTTT.

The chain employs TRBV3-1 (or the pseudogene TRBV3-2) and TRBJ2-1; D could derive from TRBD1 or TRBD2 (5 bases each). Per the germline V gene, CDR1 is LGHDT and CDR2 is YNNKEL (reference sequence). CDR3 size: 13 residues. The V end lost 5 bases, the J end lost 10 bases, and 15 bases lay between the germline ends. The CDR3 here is CASSSGGGSEQFF. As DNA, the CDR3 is TGTGCCAGCAGCTCTGGTGGGGGAAGCGAGCAGTTCTTC.

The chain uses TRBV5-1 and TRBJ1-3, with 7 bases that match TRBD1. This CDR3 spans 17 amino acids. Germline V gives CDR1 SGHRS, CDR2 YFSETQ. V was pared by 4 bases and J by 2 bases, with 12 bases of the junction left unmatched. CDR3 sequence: CASSLGQAATPGNTIYF. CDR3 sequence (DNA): TGCGCCAGCAGCCTAGGACAGGCGGCAACGCCTGGAAACACCATATATTTT.

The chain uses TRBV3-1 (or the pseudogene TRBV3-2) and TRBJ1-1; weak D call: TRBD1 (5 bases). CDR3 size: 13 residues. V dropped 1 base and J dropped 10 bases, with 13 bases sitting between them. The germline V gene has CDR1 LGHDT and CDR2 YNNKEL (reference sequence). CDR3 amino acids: CASSQGAGNGAFF. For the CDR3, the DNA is TGTGCCAGCAGCCAAGGGGCAGGGAATGGAGCTTTCTTT.

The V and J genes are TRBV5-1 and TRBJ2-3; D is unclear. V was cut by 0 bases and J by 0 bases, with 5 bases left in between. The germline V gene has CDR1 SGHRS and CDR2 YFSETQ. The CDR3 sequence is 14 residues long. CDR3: CASSLDGSTDTQYF. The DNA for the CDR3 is TGCGCCAGCAGCTTGGATGGCAGCACAGATACGCAGTATTTT.

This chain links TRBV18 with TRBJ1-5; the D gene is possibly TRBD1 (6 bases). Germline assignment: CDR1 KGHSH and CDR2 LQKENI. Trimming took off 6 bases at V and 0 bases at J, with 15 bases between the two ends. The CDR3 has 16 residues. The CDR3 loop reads CASSRGTQYSNQPQHF. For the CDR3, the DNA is TGTGCCAGCTCGCGCGGGACACAATATAGCAATCAGCCCCAGCATTTT.

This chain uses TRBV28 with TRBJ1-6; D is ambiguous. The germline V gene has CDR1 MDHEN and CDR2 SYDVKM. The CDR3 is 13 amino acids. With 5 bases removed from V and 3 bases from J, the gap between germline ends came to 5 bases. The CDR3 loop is CASSLSYNSPLHF. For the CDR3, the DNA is TGTGCCAGCAGTCTGAGCTATAATTCACCCCTCCACTTT.

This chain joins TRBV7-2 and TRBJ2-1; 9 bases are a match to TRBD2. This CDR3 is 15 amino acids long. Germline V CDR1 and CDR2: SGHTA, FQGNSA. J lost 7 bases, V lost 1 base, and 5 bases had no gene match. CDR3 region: CASSLGGGAGNEQFF. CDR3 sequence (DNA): TGTGCCAGCAGCTTAGGCGGGGGGGCTGGAAATGAGCAGTTCTTC.

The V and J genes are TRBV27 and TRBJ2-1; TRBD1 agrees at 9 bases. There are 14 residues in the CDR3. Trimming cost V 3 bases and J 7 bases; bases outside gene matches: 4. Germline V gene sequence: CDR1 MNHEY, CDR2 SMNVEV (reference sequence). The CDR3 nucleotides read TGTGCCAGCAGTTTGGTGGGACAGGGAAATGAGCAGTTCTTC. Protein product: CASSLVGQGNEQFF.

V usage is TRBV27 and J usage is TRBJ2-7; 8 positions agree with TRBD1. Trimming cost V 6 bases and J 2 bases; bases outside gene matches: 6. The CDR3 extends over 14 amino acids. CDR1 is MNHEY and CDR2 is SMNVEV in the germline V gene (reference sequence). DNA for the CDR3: TGTGCCAGCAGCTCGGACAGGGTCACCTACGAGCAGTACTTC. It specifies CASSSDRVTYEQYF.

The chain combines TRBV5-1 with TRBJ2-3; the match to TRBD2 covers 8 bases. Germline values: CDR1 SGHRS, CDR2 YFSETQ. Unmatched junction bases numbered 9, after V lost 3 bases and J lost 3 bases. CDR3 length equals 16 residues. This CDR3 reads CASSSQGGGRTDTQYF. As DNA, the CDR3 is TGCGCCAGCAGCTCCCAGGGAGGCGGGAGGACAGATACGCAGTATTTT. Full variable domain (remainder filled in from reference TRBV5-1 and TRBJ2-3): KAGVTQTPRYLIKTRGQQVTLSCSPISGHRSVSWYQQTPGQGLQFLFEYFSETQRNKGNFPGRFSGRQFSNSRSEMNVSTLELGDSALYLCASSSQGGGRTDTQYFGPGTRLTVL.

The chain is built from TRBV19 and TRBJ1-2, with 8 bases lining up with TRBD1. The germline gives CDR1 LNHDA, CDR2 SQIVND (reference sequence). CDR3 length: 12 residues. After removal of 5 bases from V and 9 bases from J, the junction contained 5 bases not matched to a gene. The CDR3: CASSAGQGRYTF. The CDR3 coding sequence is TGTGCCAGTAGTGCCGGACAGGGCCGCTACACCTTC.